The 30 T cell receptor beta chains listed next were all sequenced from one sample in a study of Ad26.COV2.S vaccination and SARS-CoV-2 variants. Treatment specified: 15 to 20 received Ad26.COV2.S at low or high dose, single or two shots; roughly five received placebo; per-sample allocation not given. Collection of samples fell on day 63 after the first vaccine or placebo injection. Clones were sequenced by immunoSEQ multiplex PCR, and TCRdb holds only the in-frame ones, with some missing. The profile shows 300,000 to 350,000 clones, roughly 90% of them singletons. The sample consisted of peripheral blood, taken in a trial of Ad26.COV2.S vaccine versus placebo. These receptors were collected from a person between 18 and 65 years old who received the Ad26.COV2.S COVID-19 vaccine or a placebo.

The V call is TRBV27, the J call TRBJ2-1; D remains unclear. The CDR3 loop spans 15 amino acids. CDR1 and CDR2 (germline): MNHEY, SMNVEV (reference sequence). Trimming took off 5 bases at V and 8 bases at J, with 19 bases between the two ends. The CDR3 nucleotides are TGTGCCAGCAGTCCCCTGGGCCGCGACGGCGATGAGCAGTTCTTC. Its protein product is CASSPLGRDGDEQFF.

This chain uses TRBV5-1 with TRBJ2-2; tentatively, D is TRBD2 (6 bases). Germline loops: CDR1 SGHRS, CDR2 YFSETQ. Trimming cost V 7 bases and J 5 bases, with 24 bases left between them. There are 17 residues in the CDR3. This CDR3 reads CASGYSVGSTGTGELFF. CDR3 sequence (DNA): TGCGCCAGCGGATACTCGGTCGGGAGTACGGGGACCGGGGAGCTGTTTTTT.

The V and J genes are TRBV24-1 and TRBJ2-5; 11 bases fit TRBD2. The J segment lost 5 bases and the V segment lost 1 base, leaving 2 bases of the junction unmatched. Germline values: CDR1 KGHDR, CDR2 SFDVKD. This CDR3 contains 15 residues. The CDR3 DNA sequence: TGTGCCACCAGTGATTTTAGCGGGGGGGTCGAGACCCAGTACTTC. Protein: CATSDFSGGVETQYF.

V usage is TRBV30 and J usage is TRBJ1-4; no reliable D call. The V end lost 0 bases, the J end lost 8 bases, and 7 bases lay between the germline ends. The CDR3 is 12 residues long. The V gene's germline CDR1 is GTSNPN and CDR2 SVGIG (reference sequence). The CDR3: CAWSVLEEKLFF. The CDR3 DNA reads TGTGCCTGGAGTGTACTGGAGGAAAAACTGTTTTTT.

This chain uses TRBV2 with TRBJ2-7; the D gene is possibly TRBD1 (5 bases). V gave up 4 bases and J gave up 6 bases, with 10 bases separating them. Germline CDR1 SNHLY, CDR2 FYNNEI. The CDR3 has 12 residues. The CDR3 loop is CASSGQGLEQYF. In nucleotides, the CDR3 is TGTGCCAGCAGTGGGCAGGGCCTCGAGCAGTACTTC.

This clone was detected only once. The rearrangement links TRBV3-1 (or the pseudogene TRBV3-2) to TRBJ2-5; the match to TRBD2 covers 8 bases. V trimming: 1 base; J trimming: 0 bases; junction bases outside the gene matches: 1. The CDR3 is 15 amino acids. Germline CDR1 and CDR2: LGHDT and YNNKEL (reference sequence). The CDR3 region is CASSQAGGNQETQYF. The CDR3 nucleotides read TGTGCCAGCAGCCAAGCGGGAGGGAACCAAGAGACCCAGTACTTC.

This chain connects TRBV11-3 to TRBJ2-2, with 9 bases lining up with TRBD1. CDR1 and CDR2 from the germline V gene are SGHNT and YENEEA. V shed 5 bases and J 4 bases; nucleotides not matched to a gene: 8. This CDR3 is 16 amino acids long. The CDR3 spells CASSPNRGRVTGELFF. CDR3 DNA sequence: TGTGCCAGCAGCCCAAACAGGGGGCGGGTCACCGGGGAGCTGTTTTTT.

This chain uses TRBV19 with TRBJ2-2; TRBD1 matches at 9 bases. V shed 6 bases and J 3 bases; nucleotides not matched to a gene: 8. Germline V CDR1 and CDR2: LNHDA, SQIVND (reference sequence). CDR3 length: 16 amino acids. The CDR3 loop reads CASSWGQGWDTGELFF. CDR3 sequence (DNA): TGTGCCAGTAGCTGGGGACAGGGATGGGACACCGGGGAGCTGTTTTTT.

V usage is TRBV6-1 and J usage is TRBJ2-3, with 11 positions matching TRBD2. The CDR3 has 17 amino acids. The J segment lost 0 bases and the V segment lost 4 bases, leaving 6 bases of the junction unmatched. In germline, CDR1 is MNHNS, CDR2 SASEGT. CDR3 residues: CASSAIRTSGSTDTQYF. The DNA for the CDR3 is TGTGCCAGCAGTGCAATCCGGACTAGCGGGAGCACAGATACGCAGTATTTT.

CDR3 sequence: CAISSRDTTTYNEQFF. As DNA, the CDR3 is TGTGCCATCAGTAGTCGGGACACCACAACCTACAATGAGCAGTTCTTC. The chain couples TRBV10-3 to TRBJ2-1; D possibly corresponds to TRBD1 (6 bases). Germline lookup yields CDR1 ENHRY and CDR2 SYGVKD. Trimming took off 5 bases at V and 2 bases at J, with 16 bases between the two ends. The CDR3 runs 16 residues.

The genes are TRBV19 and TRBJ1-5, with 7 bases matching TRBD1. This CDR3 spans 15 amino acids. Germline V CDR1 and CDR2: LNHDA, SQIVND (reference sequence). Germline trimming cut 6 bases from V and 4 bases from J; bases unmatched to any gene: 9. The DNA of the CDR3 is TGTGCCAGTAGATATGACAGGGATTTAAATCAGCCCCAGCATTTT. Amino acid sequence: CASRYDRDLNQPQHF.

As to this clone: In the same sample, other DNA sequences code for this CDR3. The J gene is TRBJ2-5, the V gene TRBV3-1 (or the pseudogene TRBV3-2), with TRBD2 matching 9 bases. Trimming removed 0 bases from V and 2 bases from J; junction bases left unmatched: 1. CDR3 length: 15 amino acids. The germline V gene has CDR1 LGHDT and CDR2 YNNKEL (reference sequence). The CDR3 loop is CASSQDSGGQETQYF. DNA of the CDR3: TGTGCCAGCAGCCAAGATAGCGGGGGTCAAGAGACCCAGTACTTC.

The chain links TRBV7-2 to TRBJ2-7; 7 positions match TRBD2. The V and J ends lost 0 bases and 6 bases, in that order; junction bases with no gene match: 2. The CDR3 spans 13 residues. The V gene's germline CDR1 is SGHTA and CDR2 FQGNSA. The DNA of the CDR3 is TGTGCCAGCAGCTTAGCGCGGGGGAGCGAGCAGTACTTC. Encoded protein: CASSLARGSEQYF. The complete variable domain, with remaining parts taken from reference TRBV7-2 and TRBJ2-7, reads GAGVSQSPSNKVTEKGKDVELRCDPISGHTALYWYRQSLGQGLEFLIYFQGNSAPDKSGLPSDRFSAERTGGSVSTLTIQRTQQEDSAVYLCASSLARGSEQYFGPGTRLTVT.

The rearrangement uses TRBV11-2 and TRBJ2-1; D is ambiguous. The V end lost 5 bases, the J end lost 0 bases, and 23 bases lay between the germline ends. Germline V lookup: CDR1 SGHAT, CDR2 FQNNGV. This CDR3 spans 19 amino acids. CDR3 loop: CASSKIGLNIKSSYNEQFF. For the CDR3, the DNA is TGTGCCAGCAGCAAAATTGGGCTAAACATAAAAAGCTCCTACAATGAGCAGTTCTTC.

CDR3 sequence reads: CASSHGVHANTGELFF. CDR3 coding DNA: TGCGCCAGCAGCCATGGAGTCCACGCGAACACCGGGGAGCTGTTTTTT. The gene calls are TRBV4-1 and TRBJ2-2, with unresolved D. Trimming cost V 3 bases and J 0 bases, with 11 bases left between them. Germline-derived CDR1 and CDR2 are MGHRA and YSYEKL. This CDR3 comprises 16 residues.

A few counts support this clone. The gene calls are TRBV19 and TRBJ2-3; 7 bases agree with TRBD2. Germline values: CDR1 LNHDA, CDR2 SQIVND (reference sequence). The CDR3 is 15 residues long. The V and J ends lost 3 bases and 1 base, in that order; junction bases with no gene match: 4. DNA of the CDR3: TGTGCCAGTAGTATGGTCCTAGCGGGCACAGATACGCAGTATTTT. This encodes CASSMVLAGTDTQYF.

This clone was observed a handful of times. The CDR3 region has the DNA TGCGCCAGCAGCTTGGACGGCGGGGGGTACAACACCGGGGAGCTGTTTTTT. This codes for CASSLDGGGYNTGELFF. This sequence joins TRBV5-1 and TRBJ2-2; TRBD2 matches 8 bases. The CDR3 totals 17 residues. V was clipped by 0 bases and J by 2 bases; unmatched bases: 6. Looked up from germline, CDR1 is SGHRS and CDR2 is YFSETQ.

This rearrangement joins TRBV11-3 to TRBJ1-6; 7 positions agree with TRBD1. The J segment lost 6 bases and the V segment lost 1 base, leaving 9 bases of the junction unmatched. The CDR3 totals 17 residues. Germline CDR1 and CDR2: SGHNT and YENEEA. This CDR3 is CASSLALGQVGNSPLHF. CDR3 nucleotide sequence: TGTGCCAGCAGCTTAGCCTTAGGACAGGTAGGTAATTCACCCCTCCACTTT.

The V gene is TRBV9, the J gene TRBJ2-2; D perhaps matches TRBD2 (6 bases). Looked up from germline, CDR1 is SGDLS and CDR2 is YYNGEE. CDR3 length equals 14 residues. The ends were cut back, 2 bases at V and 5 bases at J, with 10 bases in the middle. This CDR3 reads CASSVASETGELFF. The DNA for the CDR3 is TGTGCCAGCAGCGTCGCTAGCGAGACCGGGGAGCTGTTTTTT.

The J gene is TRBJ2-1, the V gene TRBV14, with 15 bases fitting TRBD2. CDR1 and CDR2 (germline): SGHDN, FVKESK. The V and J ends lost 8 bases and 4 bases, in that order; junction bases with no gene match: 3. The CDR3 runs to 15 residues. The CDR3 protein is CASLGTSGGYNEQFF. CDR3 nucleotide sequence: TGTGCCAGCCTGGGGACTAGCGGGGGGTACAATGAGCAGTTCTTC.

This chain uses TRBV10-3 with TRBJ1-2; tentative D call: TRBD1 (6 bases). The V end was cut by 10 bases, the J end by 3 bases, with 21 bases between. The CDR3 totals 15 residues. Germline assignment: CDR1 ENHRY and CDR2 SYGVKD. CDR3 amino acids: CATSSGRGEDYGYTF. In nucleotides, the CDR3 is TGTGCCACCAGCTCCGGAAGGGGGGAGGACTATGGCTACACCTTC.

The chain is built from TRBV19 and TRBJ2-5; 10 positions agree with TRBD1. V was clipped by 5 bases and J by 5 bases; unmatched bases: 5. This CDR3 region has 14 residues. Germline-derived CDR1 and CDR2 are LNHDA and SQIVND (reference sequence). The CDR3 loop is CASSPDRGYETQYF. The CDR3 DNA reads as TGTGCCAGTAGTCCGGACAGGGGGTACGAGACCCAGTACTTC.

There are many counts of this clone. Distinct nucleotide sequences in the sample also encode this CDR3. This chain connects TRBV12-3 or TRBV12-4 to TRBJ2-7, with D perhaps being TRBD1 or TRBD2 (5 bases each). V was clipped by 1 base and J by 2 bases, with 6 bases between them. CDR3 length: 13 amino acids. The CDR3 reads CASSLGGTYEQYF. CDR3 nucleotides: TGTGCCAGCAGTTTAGGGGGGACCTACGAGCAGTACTTC.

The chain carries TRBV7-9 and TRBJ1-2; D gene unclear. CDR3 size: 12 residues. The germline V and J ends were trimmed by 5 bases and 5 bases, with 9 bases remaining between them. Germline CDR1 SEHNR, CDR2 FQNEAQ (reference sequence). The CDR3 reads CASSDTAYGYTF. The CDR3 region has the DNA TGTGCCAGCAGCGACACCGCTTATGGCTACACCTTC.

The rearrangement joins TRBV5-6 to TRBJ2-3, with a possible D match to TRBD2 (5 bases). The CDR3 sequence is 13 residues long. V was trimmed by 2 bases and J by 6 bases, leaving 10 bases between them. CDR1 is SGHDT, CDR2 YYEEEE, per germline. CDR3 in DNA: TGTGCCAGCAGCTTAACTAGGTGGGATACGCAGTATTTT. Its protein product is CASSLTRWDTQYF. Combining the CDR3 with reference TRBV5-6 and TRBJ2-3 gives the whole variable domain DAGVTQSPTHLIKTRGQQVTLRCSPKSGHDTVSWYQQALGQGPQFIFQYYEEEERQRGNFPDRFSGHQFPNYSSELNVNALLLGDSALYLCASSLTRWDTQYFGPGTRLTVL.

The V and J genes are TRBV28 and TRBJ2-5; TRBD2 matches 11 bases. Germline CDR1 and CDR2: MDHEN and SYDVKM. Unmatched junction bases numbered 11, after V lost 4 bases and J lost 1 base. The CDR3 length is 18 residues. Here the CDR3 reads CASSSRGLAGRFQETQYF. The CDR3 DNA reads TGTGCCAGCAGTTCCCGAGGACTAGCGGGCCGATTCCAAGAGACCCAGTACTTC.

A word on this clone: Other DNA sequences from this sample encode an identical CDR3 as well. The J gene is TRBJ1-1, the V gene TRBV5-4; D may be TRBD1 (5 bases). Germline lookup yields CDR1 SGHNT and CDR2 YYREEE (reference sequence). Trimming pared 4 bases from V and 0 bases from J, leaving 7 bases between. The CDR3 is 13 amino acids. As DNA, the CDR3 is TGTGCCAGCAGCCAGGACATGAACACTGAAGCTTTCTTT. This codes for CASSQDMNTEAFF.

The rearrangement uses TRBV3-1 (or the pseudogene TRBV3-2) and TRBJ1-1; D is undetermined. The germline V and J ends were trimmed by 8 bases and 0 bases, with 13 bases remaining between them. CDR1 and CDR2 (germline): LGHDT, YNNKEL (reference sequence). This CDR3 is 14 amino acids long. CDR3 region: CASRSLGLNTEAFF. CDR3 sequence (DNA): TGTGCCAGCCGTTCCCTCGGCCTGAACACTGAAGCTTTCTTT.

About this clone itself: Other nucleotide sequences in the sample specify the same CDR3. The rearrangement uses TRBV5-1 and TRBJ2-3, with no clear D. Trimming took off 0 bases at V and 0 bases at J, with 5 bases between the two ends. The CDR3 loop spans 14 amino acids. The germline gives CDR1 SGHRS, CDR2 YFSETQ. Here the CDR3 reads CASSLAGSTDTQYF. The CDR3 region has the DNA TGCGCCAGCAGCTTGGCGGGTAGCACAGATACGCAGTATTTT.

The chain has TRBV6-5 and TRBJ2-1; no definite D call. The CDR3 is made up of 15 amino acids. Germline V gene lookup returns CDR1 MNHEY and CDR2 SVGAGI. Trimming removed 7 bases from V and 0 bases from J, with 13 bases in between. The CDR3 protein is CASTSSFSSYNEQFF. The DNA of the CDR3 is TGTGCCAGCACCTCATCCTTTAGCTCCTACAATGAGCAGTTCTTC.